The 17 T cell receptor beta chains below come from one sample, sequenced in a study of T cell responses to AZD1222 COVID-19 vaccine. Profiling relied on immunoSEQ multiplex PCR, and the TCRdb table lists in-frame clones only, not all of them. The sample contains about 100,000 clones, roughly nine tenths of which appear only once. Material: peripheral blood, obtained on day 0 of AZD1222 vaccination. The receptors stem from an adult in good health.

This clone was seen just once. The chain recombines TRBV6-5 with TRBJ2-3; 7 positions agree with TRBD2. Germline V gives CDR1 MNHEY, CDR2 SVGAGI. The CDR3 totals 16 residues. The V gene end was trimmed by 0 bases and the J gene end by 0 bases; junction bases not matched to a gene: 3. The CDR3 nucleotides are TGTGCCAGCAGTTACTCGGCACTAGCGAGCACAGATACGCAGTATTTT. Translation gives CASSYSALASTDTQYF.

CDR3 coding DNA: TGTGCCAGCGCCCCGACCCCTTCGGATGAGCAGTTCTTC. Protein sequence: CASAPTPSDEQFF. The chain has TRBV9 and TRBJ2-1; unclear D gene. Trimming removed 7 bases at V and 8 bases at J, with 16 bases between. The CDR3 consists of 13 residues. From germline, CDR1 is SGDLS and CDR2 YYNGEE.

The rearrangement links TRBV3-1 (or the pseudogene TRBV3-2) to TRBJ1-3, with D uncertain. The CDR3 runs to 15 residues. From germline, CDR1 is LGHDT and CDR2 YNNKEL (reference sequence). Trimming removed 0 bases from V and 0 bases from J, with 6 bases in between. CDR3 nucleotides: TGTGCCAGCAGCCAAGATATCAGCTCTGGAAACACCATATATTTT. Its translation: CASSQDISSGNTIYF.

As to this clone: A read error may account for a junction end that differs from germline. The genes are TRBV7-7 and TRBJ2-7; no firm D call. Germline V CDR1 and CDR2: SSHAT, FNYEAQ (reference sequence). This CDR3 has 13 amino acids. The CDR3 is CASSEELDYEQYF. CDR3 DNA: TGTGCTAGCAGCGAAGAATTGGATTACGAGCAGTACTTC.

The CDR3 spells CAWSRGAGQPQHF. CDR3 sequence (DNA): TGTGCCTGGAGTCGGGGAGCAGGTCAGCCCCAGCATTTT. This chain connects TRBV30 to TRBJ1-5; D unclear. The CDR3 has 13 amino acids. CDR1 is GTSNPN and CDR2 is SVGIG in the germline V gene (reference sequence). V shed 2 bases and J shed 6 bases, with 11 bases lying between them. The variable domain in full, completed from reference TRBV30 and TRBJ1-5, reads SQTIHQWPATLVQPVGSPLSLECTVEGTSNPNLYWYRQAAGRGLQLLFYSVGIGQISSEVPQNLSASRPQDRQFILSSKKLLLSDSGFYLCAWSRGAGQPQHFGDGTRLSIL.

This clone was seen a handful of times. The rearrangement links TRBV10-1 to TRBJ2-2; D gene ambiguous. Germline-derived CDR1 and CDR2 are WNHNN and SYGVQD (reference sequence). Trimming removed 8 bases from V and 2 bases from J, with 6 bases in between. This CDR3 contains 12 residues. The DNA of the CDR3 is TGCGCCAGCGCATACAACACCGGGGAGCTGTTTTTT. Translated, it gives CASAYNTGELFF.

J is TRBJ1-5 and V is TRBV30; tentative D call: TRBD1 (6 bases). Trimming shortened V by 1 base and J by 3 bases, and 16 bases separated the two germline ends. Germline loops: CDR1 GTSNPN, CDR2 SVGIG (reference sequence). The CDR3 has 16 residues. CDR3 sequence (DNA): TGTGCCTGGAGTGATCCCAAGGGGGGATACAATCAGCCCCAGCATTTT. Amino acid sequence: CAWSDPKGGYNQPQHF.

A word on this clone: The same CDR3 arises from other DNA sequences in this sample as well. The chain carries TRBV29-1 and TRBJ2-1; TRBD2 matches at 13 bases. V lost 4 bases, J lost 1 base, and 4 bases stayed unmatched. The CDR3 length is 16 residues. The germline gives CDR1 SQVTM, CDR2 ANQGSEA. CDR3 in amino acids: CSVGTSGRISYNEQFF. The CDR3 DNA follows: TGCAGCGTTGGGACTAGCGGGAGAATTTCCTACAATGAGCAGTTCTTC.

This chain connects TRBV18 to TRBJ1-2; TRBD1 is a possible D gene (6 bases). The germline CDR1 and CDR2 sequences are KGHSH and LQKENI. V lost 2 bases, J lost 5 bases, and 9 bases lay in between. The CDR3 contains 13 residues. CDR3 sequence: CASSPTGIYGYTF. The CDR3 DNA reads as TGTGCCAGCTCACCAACAGGGATATATGGCTACACCTTC.

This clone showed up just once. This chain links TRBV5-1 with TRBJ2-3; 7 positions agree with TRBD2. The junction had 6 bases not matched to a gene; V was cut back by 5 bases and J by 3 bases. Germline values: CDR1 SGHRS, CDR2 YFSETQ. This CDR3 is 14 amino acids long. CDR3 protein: CASRMAGVTDTQYF. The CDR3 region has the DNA TGCGCCAGCAGGATGGCGGGAGTAACAGATACGCAGTATTTT.

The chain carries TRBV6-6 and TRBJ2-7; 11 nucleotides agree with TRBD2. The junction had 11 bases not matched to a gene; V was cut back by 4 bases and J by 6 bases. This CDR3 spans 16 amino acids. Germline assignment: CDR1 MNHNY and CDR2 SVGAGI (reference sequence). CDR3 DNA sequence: TGTGCCAGCAGTTCTTCCCTTAGCGGGGGGGCCCTCGAGCAGTACTTC. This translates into CASSSSLSGGALEQYF.

CDR3 nucleotide sequence: TGTGCCATCAGCGTCCAAGACAATGAGCAGTTCTTC. This translates into CAISVQDNEQFF. The chain recombines TRBV10-3 with TRBJ2-1; D unclear. Germline values: CDR1 ENHRY, CDR2 SYGVKD. CDR3 length: 12 amino acids. The germline V and J ends were trimmed by 6 bases and 5 bases, with 8 bases remaining between them.

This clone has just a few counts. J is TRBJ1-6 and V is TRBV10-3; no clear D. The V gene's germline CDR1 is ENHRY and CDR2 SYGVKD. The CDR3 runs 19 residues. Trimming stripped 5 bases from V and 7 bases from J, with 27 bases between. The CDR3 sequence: CAISRSGDPLDPRNSPLHF. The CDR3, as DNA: TGTGCCATCAGTCGTTCTGGGGATCCTCTAGACCCAAGAAATTCACCCCTCCACTTT.

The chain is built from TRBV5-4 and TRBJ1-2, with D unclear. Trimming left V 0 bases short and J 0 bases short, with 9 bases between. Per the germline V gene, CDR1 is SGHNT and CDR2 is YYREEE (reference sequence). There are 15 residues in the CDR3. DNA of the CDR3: TGTGCCAGCAGCTTGGCCAACCAGGCTAACTATGGCTACACCTTC. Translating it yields CASSLANQANYGYTF.

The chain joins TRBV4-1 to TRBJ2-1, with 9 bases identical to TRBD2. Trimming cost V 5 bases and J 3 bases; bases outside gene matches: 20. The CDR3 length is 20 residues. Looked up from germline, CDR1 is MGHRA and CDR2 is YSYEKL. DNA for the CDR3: TGCGCCAGCAGCACTCGCGGGGGGGCCGTCTTCGCAGCAGGCTACAATGAGCAGTTCTTC. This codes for CASSTRGGAVFAAGYNEQFF.

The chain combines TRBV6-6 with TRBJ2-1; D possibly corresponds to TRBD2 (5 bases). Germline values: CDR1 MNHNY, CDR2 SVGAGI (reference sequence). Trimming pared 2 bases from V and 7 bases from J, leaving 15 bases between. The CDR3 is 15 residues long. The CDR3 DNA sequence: TGTGCCAGCAGTTACGAGGTGCGGAGGCATAATGAGCAGTTCTTC. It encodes CASSYEVRRHNEQFF.

DNA for the CDR3: TGTGCCAGCAGTGAACTAGCGGGAGGGCACGAGCAGTACTTC. Protein sequence: CASSELAGGHEQYF. The rearrangement uses TRBV2 and TRBJ2-7; TRBD2 aligns across 12 bases. The CDR3 sequence is 14 residues long. Germline lookup yields CDR1 SNHLY and CDR2 FYNNEI. J lost 5 bases, V lost 2 bases, and 1 base had no gene match.